The sequence of this TCR beta chain was determined in a study of sequential checkpoint blockade in melanoma. Using immunoSEQ multiplex PCR, the repertoire was profiled, and TCRdb retains in-frame clones only, with some absent. The table includes over 30,000 clones, roughly 86% detected once. The treatment denotes: randomized to nivolumab then ipilimumab (arm A) or the reverse (arm B). No patient had prior DNA-damaging chemotherapy. From thawed PBMCs, live CD3+CD8+ cells negative for CD19 and CD56 were sorted. After removal of 2 bases from V and 0 bases from J, the junction contained 4 bases not matched to a gene. There are 15 residues in the CDR3. The germline V gene has CDR1 MNHNS and CDR2 SASEGT.

The sequences come from CD8+ T cells sorted from blood (inferred from file names), collected from a patient given nivolumab and ipilimumab in sequence. The chain is built from TRBV6-1 and TRBJ2-7; 7 bases line up with TRBD1. The sequence came from a human donor with melanoma. In nucleotides, the CDR3 is TGTGCCAGCAGTGAAATGGACAGGAGCTCCTACGAGCAGTACTTC. This gives the protein CASSEMDRSSYEQYF.